One and the same sample provided the 26 T cell receptor beta chains below, sequenced in a study of T cell changes during pregnancy in multiple sclerosis. Assay used: immunoSEQ multiplex PCR; TCRdb lists only in-frame clones, some missing. The sample consists of over 12,000 clones, 70% to 90% of them appearing once. The source material was CD8+ T cells from peripheral blood mononuclear cells, sampled in the first trimester of pregnancy. These receptors originate from a female donor with multiple sclerosis, enrolled in a pregnancy study.

V usage is TRBV14 and J usage is TRBJ1-1; D is possibly TRBD1 (5 bases). Trimming removed 4 bases from V and 6 bases from J, with 9 bases in between. The CDR3 runs 12 residues. Per germline, CDR1 SGHDN and CDR2 FVKESK. The CDR3 region has the DNA TGTGCCAGCAGCCCCGTAGGGGCTGAAGCTTTCTTT. It specifies CASSPVGAEAFF.

The rearrangement links TRBV28 to TRBJ2-2, with D maybe TRBD1 (5 bases). Trimming stripped 5 bases from V and 6 bases from J, with 10 bases between. Germline V gives CDR1 MDHEN, CDR2 SYDVKM. The CDR3 loop spans 13 amino acids. In nucleotides, the CDR3 is TGTGCCAGCAGTCTCCCAGGGTCCGGGGAGCTGTTTTTT. This encodes CASSLPGSGELFF.

Only one count was recorded for this clone. This rearrangement joins TRBV10-1 to TRBJ2-7; 12 bases agree with TRBD2. Germline lookup yields CDR1 WNHNN and CDR2 SYGVQD (reference sequence). The CDR3 length is 15 residues. The ends lost 2 bases at V and 5 bases at J; junction bases unmatched: 4. The DNA for the CDR3 is TGCGCCAGCAGTGAGGGACTAGCGGGATCCGACGAGCAGTACTTC. Translated, it gives CASSEGLAGSDEQYF.

The chain is built from TRBV25-1 and TRBJ1-2; D remains ambiguous. The CDR3 covers 14 residues. Germline V gene lookup returns CDR1 MGHDK and CDR2 SYGVNS. Trimming cost V 1 base and J 6 bases, with 12 bases left between them. The CDR3 loop is CASSESPLRDGYTF. The CDR3 DNA reads as TGTGCCAGCAGTGAATCTCCGCTTCGGGATGGCTACACCTTC.

The chain carries TRBV7-8 and TRBJ1-3, with D perhaps matching TRBD1 (5 bases). V was shortened by 8 bases and J by 2 bases, with 7 bases between the two germline ends. The germline V gene encodes CDR1 SGHVS and CDR2 FQNEAQ. This CDR3 spans 12 amino acids. CDR3 nucleotide sequence: TGTGCCAGCGAAGGGGCTGGAAACACCATATATTTT. It yields the protein CASEGAGNTIYF.

The CDR3 DNA reads as TGTGCCAGCATCCCTTGGAATGGGACAGGGGGCATAGGCAATCAGCCCCAGCATTTT. It specifies CASIPWNGTGGIGNQPQHF. The chain employs TRBV5-7 and TRBJ1-5, with 12 nucleotides matching TRBD1. TRBV5-7 carries the ORF label, with uncertain function. Trimming removed 6 bases from V and 2 bases from J; junction bases left unmatched: 15. This CDR3 is built from 19 residues.

V usage is TRBV7-9 and J usage is TRBJ2-7, with 11 bases identical to TRBD2. This CDR3 is 15 amino acids long. V lost 5 bases and J lost 3; bases outside the gene matches: 6. The germline CDR1 and CDR2 sequences are SEHNR and FQNEAQ (reference sequence). In DNA, the CDR3 is TGTGCCAGCAGCATGACTAGCGGGGTTATCTACGAGCAGTACTTC. Its translation: CASSMTSGVIYEQYF.

This clone was recorded only once. The chain has TRBV18 and TRBJ1-1; TRBD1 matches 8 bases. CDR1 is KGHSH, CDR2 LQKENI, per germline. CDR3 length equals 13 residues. V trimming: 8 bases; J trimming: 2 bases; junction bases outside the gene matches: 4. This CDR3 reads CASLQGANTEAFF. The CDR3 coding sequence is TGTGCCAGCCTTCAGGGGGCTAACACTGAAGCTTTCTTT.

V and J are TRBV7-9 and TRBJ2-7; tentative D call: TRBD2 (5 bases). The V gene lost 5 bases and the J gene lost 5 bases, with 19 bases spanning the gap. The V gene's germline CDR1 is SEHNR and CDR2 FQNEAQ (reference sequence). This CDR3 region has 15 residues. CDR3 region: CASSTEVSGKDEQYF. The CDR3 region has the DNA TGTGCCAGCAGCACGGAGGTGTCTGGGAAGGACGAGCAGTACTTC.

There are a few counts of this clone. The chain combines TRBV5-1 with TRBJ1-1, with 9 positions matching TRBD1. The CDR3 is 14 residues long. The germline gives CDR1 SGHRS, CDR2 YFSETQ. Trimming cost V 4 bases and J 6 bases; bases outside gene matches: 7. CDR3 in amino acids: CASSTGTGTSEAFF. In DNA form, the CDR3 reads TGCGCCAGCAGCACGGGGACAGGGACTTCTGAAGCTTTCTTT.

This chain joins TRBV30 and TRBJ2-7, with TRBD1 as a possible D gene (5 bases). The CDR3 loop spans 15 amino acids. V was clipped by 1 base and J by 1 base, with 14 bases between them. Germline loops: CDR1 GTSNPN, CDR2 SVGIG (reference sequence). Here the CDR3 DNA reads TGTGCCTGGAGTGGGTGGGGCTCCCCGTCCTACGAGCAGTACTTC. It encodes CAWSGWGSPSYEQYF.

V and J are TRBV7-9 and TRBJ2-2; 9 positions match TRBD1. The CDR3 totals 15 residues. The germline V gene has CDR1 SEHNR and CDR2 FQNEAQ (reference sequence). V shed 5 bases, J shed 7 bases, and the junction held 8 bases outside the gene matches. The CDR3 sequence: CASSAGTGWYGELFF. For the CDR3, the DNA is TGTGCCAGCAGCGCTGGGACAGGGTGGTACGGGGAGCTGTTTTTT.

The chain employs TRBV30 and TRBJ2-2; 9 positions match TRBD1. V lost 0 bases, J lost 4 bases, and 9 bases stayed unmatched. The CDR3 runs 17 residues. Germline values: CDR1 GTSNPN, CDR2 SVGIG (reference sequence). The chain's CDR3 is CAWSVWLGTGSTGELFF. The CDR3 DNA is TGTGCCTGGAGTGTATGGTTAGGGACAGGGTCCACCGGGGAGCTGTTTTTT. Filled out from reference TRBV30 and TRBJ2-2, the complete variable domain reads SQTIHQWPATLVQPVGSPLSLECTVEGTSNPNLYWYRQAAGRGLQLLFYSVGIGQISSEVPQNLSASRPQDRQFILSSKKLLLSDSGFYLCAWSVWLGTGSTGELFFGEGSRLTVL.

This chain links TRBV15 with TRBJ1-1, with D possibly TRBD1 on 6 matching bases. The CDR3 spans 13 residues. The V and J ends lost 1 base and 8 bases respectively, with 11 bases between them. In germline, CDR1 is LNHNV, CDR2 YYDKDF (reference sequence). This CDR3 reads CATSRGVGAEAFF. In DNA, the CDR3 is TGTGCCACCAGCAGAGGGGTGGGGGCCGAAGCTTTCTTT.

The J gene is TRBJ2-3, the V gene TRBV7-9; 11 bases agree with TRBD2. This CDR3 is built from 17 residues. Looked up from germline, CDR1 is SEHNR and CDR2 is FQNEAQ (reference sequence). With V trimmed by 4 bases and J by 0 bases, 6 bases remained unmatched. The CDR3 loop reads CASSSLTSGVSTDTQYF. For the CDR3, the DNA is TGTGCCAGCAGCTCTCTGACTAGCGGGGTCAGCACAGATACGCAGTATTTT.

This clone was detected only once. The chain combines TRBV27 with TRBJ2-7; 8 positions match TRBD2. There are 14 residues in the CDR3. Germline V lookup: CDR1 MNHEY, CDR2 SMNVEV (reference sequence). V shed 6 bases, J shed 6 bases, and the junction held 10 bases outside the gene matches. The CDR3 DNA sequence: TGTGCCAGCAGCAACACACAGCGGGAGCGCGAGCAGTACTTC. It translates to CASSNTQREREQYF.

The V and J genes are TRBV7-9 and TRBJ2-1; D gene unclear. V shed 6 bases and J shed 7 bases, with 10 bases lying between them. Germline V CDR1 and CDR2: SEHNR, FQNEAQ (reference sequence). This CDR3 is built from 12 residues. The CDR3 region is CASRTGLNEQFF. CDR3 DNA sequence: TGTGCCAGCAGGACTGGTCTTAATGAGCAGTTCTTC.

This chain joins TRBV27 and TRBJ1-1; 9 bases are shared with TRBD1. V shed 4 bases and J 5 bases; nucleotides not matched to a gene: 5. The germline gives CDR1 MNHEY, CDR2 SMNVEV (reference sequence). There are 14 residues in the CDR3. CDR3 DNA: TGTGCCAGCAGTTCCGGGACAGGGAAGACTGAAGCTTTCTTT. Its translation is CASSSGTGKTEAFF.

This chain uses TRBV6-5 with TRBJ2-1; 8 positions agree with TRBD1. CDR1 MNHEY and CDR2 SVGAGI come from the germline V gene. The CDR3 consists of 16 residues. V lost 4 bases and J lost 5; bases outside the gene matches: 10. The CDR3 DNA reads TGTGCCAGCAGTTCCCCCCGGACAGGGCCCAACAATGAGCAGTTCTTC. Protein sequence: CASSSPRTGPNNEQFF.

The chain joins TRBV9 to TRBJ1-2; TRBD1 matches 7 bases. Germline-derived CDR1 and CDR2 are SGDLS and YYNGEE. The length of the CDR3 is 13 residues. J lost 1 base, V lost 5 bases, and 2 bases had no gene match. This chain's CDR3 is CASRGTVNYGYTF. The DNA for the CDR3 is TGTGCCAGCAGGGGGACAGTTAACTATGGCTACACCTTC.

The gene calls are TRBV7-9 and TRBJ2-3, with a possible D match to TRBD2 (7 bases). V was shortened by 7 bases and J by 5 bases, with 16 bases between the two germline ends. Germline values: CDR1 SEHNR, CDR2 FQNEAQ (reference sequence). The CDR3 is made up of 14 amino acids. The CDR3 nucleotides are TGTGCCAGCATGGGGGGGCTTCGAATAGATACGCAGTATTTT. Amino acid sequence: CASMGGLRIDTQYF.

The chain carries TRBV6-6 and TRBJ1-5; no reliable D call. CDR3 length: 14 residues. With 5 bases removed from V and 4 bases from J, the gap between germline ends came to 12 bases. Germline lookup yields CDR1 MNHNY and CDR2 SVGAGI (reference sequence). The CDR3 loop reads CASSIAAKNQPQHF. The CDR3 coding sequence is TGTGCCAGCAGTATCGCGGCGAAGAATCAGCCCCAGCATTTT.

The J gene is TRBJ1-5, the V gene TRBV9, with D unclear. From germline, CDR1 is SGDLS and CDR2 YYNGEE. CDR3 length: 20 residues. V lost 0 bases and J 10 bases, leaving 32 bases between the germline ends. The CDR3 spells CASSVEVREERGGESVPQHF. CDR3 sequence (DNA): TGTGCCAGCAGCGTAGAGGTCCGGGAGGAGCGGGGTGGGGAATCAGTTCCCCAGCATTTT.

The rearrangement joins TRBV6-1 to TRBJ1-5; maybe TRBD1 (5 bases). V lost 1 base and J lost 3, with 16 bases in between. The length of the CDR3 is 17 residues. Germline-derived CDR1 and CDR2 are MNHNS and SASEGT. As DNA, the CDR3 is TGTGCCAGCAGTGAAGAACAGGCGTCCCCCCTCAATCAGCCCCAGCATTTT. Translation: CASSEEQASPLNQPQHF.

This clone appeared a single time. This chain connects TRBV7-8 to TRBJ1-5; D is possibly TRBD1 (5 bases). Germline lookup yields CDR1 SGHVS and CDR2 FQNEAQ. V lost 4 bases and J 5 bases, leaving 15 bases between the germline ends. This CDR3 is 15 amino acids long. CDR3 nucleotides: TGTGCCAGCAGCTCTCCAGGGAAGGAAGATCAGCCCCAGCATTTT. It yields the protein CASSSPGKEDQPQHF.

This chain joins TRBV9 and TRBJ2-1; TRBD1 matches 8 bases. The CDR3 length is 17 residues. Per germline, CDR1 SGDLS and CDR2 YYNGEE. Trimming removed 0 bases from V and 7 bases from J; junction bases left unmatched: 12. CDR3 protein: CASSVGFGTGLRNEQFF. The CDR3 region has the DNA TGTGCCAGCAGCGTAGGATTTGGGACAGGTCTGAGGAATGAGCAGTTCTTC.